A single sample gave rise to the 18 T cell receptor beta chains below, sequenced in a study of blood T cell repertoires in COVID-19. This table comes from immunoSEQ multiplex PCR, and its TCRdb copy is limited to in-frame clones, with some not included. The table includes around 67,000 clones, roughly 77% detected once. Input material: peripheral blood. The receptors were gathered from a woman in her 70s with acute or convalescent COVID-19.

This chain joins TRBV6-5 and TRBJ1-2, with 9 nucleotides matching TRBD1. Germline-derived CDR1 and CDR2 are MNHEY and SVGAGI. This CDR3 is 14 amino acids long. V was clipped by 1 base and J by 3 bases; unmatched bases: 0. CDR3 sequence: CASSYYRGHYGYTF. The CDR3 DNA is TGTGCCAGCAGTTACTACAGGGGGCACTATGGCTACACCTTC.

The gene calls are TRBV5-1 and TRBJ1-6; a possible D gene is TRBD1 (6 bases). Between the trimmed V and J ends, which lost 2 bases and 7 bases, there was a span of 10 bases. This CDR3 has 14 amino acids. The germline V gene encodes CDR1 SGHRS and CDR2 YFSETQ. The CDR3 protein is CASSLGGANSPLHF. The CDR3 DNA is TGCGCCAGCAGCTTAGGGGGGGCGAATTCACCCCTCCACTTT.

The chain recombines TRBV15 with TRBJ2-1; 11 positions match TRBD2. V was clipped by 2 bases and J by 4 bases; unmatched bases: 7. The length of the CDR3 is 17 residues. Germline V gene sequence: CDR1 LNHNV, CDR2 YYDKDF (reference sequence). CDR3 amino acids: CATSRIRRLAGYNEQFF. CDR3 sequence (DNA): TGTGCCACCAGCAGAATCCGTCGACTAGCGGGATACAATGAGCAGTTCTTC.

The V and J genes are TRBV7-2 and TRBJ1-1; weak D call: TRBD1 (6 bases). V gave up 4 bases and J gave up 3 bases, with 15 bases separating them. The CDR3 spans 15 residues. From germline, CDR1 is SGHTA and CDR2 FQGNSA. The CDR3 nucleotides are TGTGCCAGCAGCTCCATGGGGGGGCGGCACACTGAAGCTTTCTTT. Translating it yields CASSSMGGRHTEAFF. The complete variable domain, with remaining parts taken from reference TRBV7-2 and TRBJ1-1, reads GAGVSQSPSNKVTEKGKDVELRCDPISGHTALYWYRQSLGQGLEFLIYFQGNSAPDKSGLPSDRFSAERTGGSVSTLTIQRTQQEDSAVYLCASSSMGGRHTEAFFGQGTRLTVV.

The chain employs TRBV12-3 or TRBV12-4 and TRBJ2-7; TRBD2 aligns across 7 bases. V gave up 6 bases and J gave up 6 bases; unmatched junction bases: 8. This CDR3 is 13 amino acids long. CDR3 protein: CASRPGLVSEQYF. The CDR3 DNA sequence: TGTGCCAGCAGACCTGGACTAGTGAGCGAGCAGTACTTC.

The V gene is TRBV5-1, the J gene TRBJ1-2, with a possible D match to TRBD1 (5 bases). CDR3 length: 12 residues. Trimming stripped 4 bases from V and 5 bases from J, with 9 bases between. Germline CDR1 reads SGHRS; CDR2 reads YFSETQ. The CDR3 loop reads CASSLTDYGYTF. CDR3 in DNA: TGCGCCAGCAGCCTGACAGATTATGGCTACACCTTC. The full variable domain, completed using reference TRBV5-1 and TRBJ1-2, is KAGVTQTPRYLIKTRGQQVTLSCSPISGHRSVSWYQQTPGQGLQFLFEYFSETQRNKGNFPGRFSGRQFSNSRSEMNVSTLELGDSALYLCASSLTDYGYTFGSGTRLTVV.

This clone was found once. The chain has TRBV6-2 or TRBV6-3 and TRBJ1-5, with D possibly being TRBD1 (6 bases). The CDR3 contains 15 residues. From germline, CDR1 is MNHEY and CDR2 SVGEGT. Trimming shortened V by 5 bases and J by 3 bases, and 14 bases separated the two germline ends. The CDR3 nucleotides read TGTGCCAGCAGTGCCCGGGACATAAACAATCAGCCCCAGCATTTT. Encoded protein: CASSARDINNQPQHF.

V and J are TRBV30 and TRBJ1-2; D not certain. There are 13 residues in the CDR3. Looked up from germline, CDR1 is GTSNPN and CDR2 is SVGIG (reference sequence). The V end lost 4 bases, the J end lost 5 bases, and 14 bases lay between the germline ends. The CDR3 is CAWTEDSFYGYTF. CDR3 sequence (DNA): TGTGCCTGGACTGAGGACTCTTTTTATGGCTACACCTTC.

The chain couples TRBV19 to TRBJ1-6; D is ambiguous. Germline CDR1 LNHDA, CDR2 SQIVND (reference sequence). V lost 4 bases and J 9 bases, leaving 7 bases between the germline ends. This CDR3 is built from 12 residues. The CDR3 DNA is TGTGCCAGTAGTACGCGAGGTTCACCCCTCCACTTT. Its translation: CASSTRGSPLHF. The full variable domain, with the rest looked up from reference TRBV19 and TRBJ1-6, is DGGITQSPKYLFRKEGQNVTLSCEQNLNHDAMYWYRQDPGQGLRLIYYSQIVNDFQKGDIAEGYSVSREKKESFPLTVTSAQKNPTAFYLCASSTRGSPLHFGNGTRLTVT.

The chain carries TRBV14 and TRBJ2-7, with TRBD1 matching 8 bases. The junction had 8 bases not matched to a gene; V was cut back by 1 base and J by 3 bases. This CDR3 spans 16 amino acids. Germline V gene sequence: CDR1 SGHDN, CDR2 FVKESK. The CDR3 protein is CASSQGGGQGLYEQYF. CDR3 sequence (DNA): TGTGCCAGCAGCCAAGGTGGTGGACAGGGCCTCTACGAGCAGTACTTC.

V usage is TRBV6-5 and J usage is TRBJ2-2, with a tentative D call TRBD2 (6 bases). Trimming removed 2 bases from V and 8 bases from J, with 12 bases in between. CDR1 is MNHEY, CDR2 SVGAGI, per germline. The CDR3 contains 14 residues. CDR3 sequence: CASSYIGGTGELFF. The CDR3 DNA is TGTGCCAGCAGTTACATTGGCGGGACGGGGGAGCTGTTTTTT.

The chain joins TRBV19 to TRBJ2-7, with D possibly being TRBD1 (5 bases). This CDR3 spans 14 amino acids. Looked up from germline, CDR1 is LNHDA and CDR2 is SQIVND (reference sequence). With 2 bases removed from V and 2 bases from J, the gap between germline ends came to 10 bases. CDR3 sequence: CASSILQGAYEQYF. In DNA form, the CDR3 reads TGTGCCAGTAGTATATTACAAGGGGCCTACGAGCAGTACTTC. The variable domain in full, completed from reference TRBV19 and TRBJ2-7, reads DGGITQSPKYLFRKEGQNVTLSCEQNLNHDAMYWYRQDPGQGLRLIYYSQIVNDFQKGDIAEGYSVSREKKESFPLTVTSAQKNPTAFYLCASSILQGAYEQYFGPGTRLTVT.

J is TRBJ1-2 and V is TRBV9; D is possibly TRBD1 (5 bases). The CDR3 totals 13 residues. Germline CDR1 is SGDLS and CDR2 is YYNGEE. V was clipped by 4 bases and J by 6 bases, with 13 bases between them. CDR3 protein: CASSLTGSNGYTF. As DNA, the CDR3 is TGTGCCAGCAGCTTAACAGGTTCCAATGGCTACACCTTC.

The CDR3 region is CASSVDRSRNTIYF. Written as DNA, the CDR3 is TGTGCCAGCAGTGTGGACAGGAGCAGAAACACCATATATTTT. The J gene is TRBJ1-3, the V gene TRBV9, with 7 bases fitting TRBD1. Germline CDR1 SGDLS, CDR2 YYNGEE. The CDR3 length is 14 residues. Trimming took 5 bases from V and 5 from J; bases not matched to a gene: 7.

The V call is TRBV9, the J call TRBJ1-2, with D maybe TRBD1 (5 bases). Trimming took 3 bases from V and 4 from J, leaving 13 bases between them. This CDR3 has 14 residues. Germline CDR1 and CDR2: SGDLS and YYNGEE. The CDR3 sequence: CASSARVWSYGYTF. CDR3 bases: TGTGCCAGCAGCGCCAGGGTGTGGAGCTATGGCTACACCTTC.

This chain links TRBV7-9 with TRBJ2-1; TRBD2 agrees at 8 bases. Trimming removed 4 bases from V and 11 bases from J; junction bases left unmatched: 10. The CDR3 covers 14 residues. Germline CDR1 and CDR2: SEHNR and FQNEAQ (reference sequence). This chain's CDR3 is CASSSPGLAEKQFF. DNA for the CDR3: TGTGCCAGCAGCTCACCCGGACTAGCTGAGAAGCAGTTCTTC.

V and J are TRBV3-1 (or the pseudogene TRBV3-2) and TRBJ1-2; TRBD1 is a possible D gene (6 bases). From germline, CDR1 is LGHDT and CDR2 YNNKEL (reference sequence). Trimming took 3 bases from V and 3 from J, leaving 14 bases between them. The CDR3 has 15 residues. The CDR3 loop reads CASSHPGDIYYGYTF. For the CDR3, the DNA is TGTGCCAGCAGCCACCCAGGGGACATCTACTATGGCTACACCTTC.

This clone was observed a handful of times. V gene TRBV19 combines with J gene TRBJ2-1; D gene uncertain. V lost 7 bases to trimming and J lost 0 bases, with 10 bases between them. The germline gives CDR1 LNHDA, CDR2 SQIVND (reference sequence). There are 14 residues in the CDR3. CDR3 residues: CASTPRSSYNEQFF. The CDR3 nucleotides read TGTGCCAGTACCCCCCGGTCCTCCTACAATGAGCAGTTCTTC.